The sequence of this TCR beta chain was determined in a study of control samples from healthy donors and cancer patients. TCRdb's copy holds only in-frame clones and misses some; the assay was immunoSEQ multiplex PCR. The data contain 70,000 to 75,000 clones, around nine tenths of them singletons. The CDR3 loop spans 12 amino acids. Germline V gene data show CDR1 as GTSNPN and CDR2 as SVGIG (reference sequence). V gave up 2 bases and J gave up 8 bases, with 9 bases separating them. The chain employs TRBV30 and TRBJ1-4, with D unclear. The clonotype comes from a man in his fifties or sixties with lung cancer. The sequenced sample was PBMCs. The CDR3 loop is CAWSSFGEKLFF. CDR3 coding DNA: TGTGCCTGGAGTTCTTTTGGGGAAAAACTGTTTTTT.